Given below is one TCR beta chain in context. Its antigen is still unknown. This entry belongs to a study of response to subunit inactivated influenza vaccine. This CDR3 comprises 13 residues. Germline CDR1 is MDHEN and CDR2 is SYDVKM. Trimming removed 10 bases from V and 2 bases from J; junction bases left unmatched: 6. In TCRdb, the RT-PCR reads were re-called with MiXCR into one record per CDR3 protein. The sample includes 450,000 to 500,000 distinct CDR3 sequences, approximately 10% of them seen just once. Study-wide results and caveats: The authors put forward the suggestion that each seasonal influenza vaccination may bring in only a limited number of new T cells.

Sequencing was performed on PBMCs from blood, taken more than 35 days after vaccination. The rearrangement links TRBV28 to TRBJ2-3; 7 bases are a match to TRBD1. This receptor was taken from a man in his fifties or sixties who received an inactivated influenza vaccine. The CDR3 reads CATKGAHTDTQYF. CDR3 nucleotides: TGTGCCACCAAGGGGGCGCACACAGATACGCAGTATTTT.